The rows below give T cell receptor beta chains drawn from one sample of a study of radiation and T cells in renal cell carcinoma. Assay used: immunoSEQ multiplex PCR; TCRdb lists only in-frame clones, some missing. The sample includes some 15,000 clones, approximately 48% seen only once; the top ten take around 40%. The sequencing here drew on tumor tissue, taken from a patient whose treatment included radiotherapy and nephrectomy. All receptors come from a woman aged 60-70 years with renal cell carcinoma. Each CDR3 is given with its conserved first and last residue. A D gene is named only where the DNA matches it firmly. For some rows the clone size is stated as once, few or many, or as a class when expanded; others skip it.

>TRBV5-5|-|-|TRBJ1-5
TGTGCCAGCAGCTCGGGCCTAAGGGTCGACCTCAATCAGCCCCAGCATTTT
CASSSGLRVDLNQPQHF
>TRBV28|-|TRBD1|TRBJ2-7
TGTGCCAGCAGTCTCACAGGGGTGGGAGAGCAGTACTTC
CASSLTGVGEQYF
>TRBV6-5|-|-|TRBJ2-7
TGTGCCAGCAGTTACCCCCCCTGGGCGTGGGAGCAGTACTTC
CASSYPPWAWEQYF
>TRBV28|few|-|TRBJ1-2
TGTGCCAGCAGTTTCGGGGGGAACTATGGCTACACCTTC
CASSFGGNYGYTF
>TRBV5-1|-|TRBD1|TRBJ2-3
TGCGCCAGTAAGGGGGCGCGACTCACAGATACGCAGTATTTT
CASKGARLTDTQYF
>TRBV5-6|many|-|TRBJ1-5
TGTGCCAGCAGCTTTGGGGGGTATAGCAATCAGCCCCAGCATTTT
CASSFGGYSNQPQHF
>TRBV7-2|-|-|TRBJ2-1
TGTGCCAGCAGCTTACCACTCCCCTCCTACAATGAGCAGTTCTTC
CASSLPLPSYNEQFF
>TRBV6-1|many|-|TRBJ1-2
TGTGCCAGCAGTGAACCGGGCTGGGGCTACACCTTC
CASSEPGWGYTF
>TRBV28|-|-|TRBJ1-2
TGTGCCAGCAGTCCAAACTATGGCTACACCTTC
CASSPNYGYTF
>TRBV29-1|-|-|TRBJ2-2
TGCAGCGTTGCTGGGACCCTTGGGACCGGGGAGCTGTTTTTT
CSVAGTLGTGELFF
>TRBV11-3|-|-|TRBJ2-3
TGTGCCAGCAACCAGGGGGGAAGGACAGATACGCAGTATTTT
CASNQGGRTDTQYF
>TRBV6-4|-|-|TRBJ1-5
TGTGCCAGCAGTGAGCTATTTAGCAATCAGCCCCAGCATTTT
CASSELFSNQPQHF
>TRBV19|-|-|TRBJ1-6
TGTGCCAGTAGTATTGTGGACAGCTATAATTCACCCCTCCACTTT
CASSIVDSYNSPLHF
>TRBV7-9|-|-|TRBJ1-5
TGTGCCAGCAGCTTAGATCGTCAGCCCCAGCATTTT
CASSLDRQPQHF
>TRBV6-5|-|-|TRBJ1-1
TGTGCCAGCAGTCCCCGCCTGGGGAACACTGAAGCTTTCTTT
CASSPRLGNTEAFF
>TRBV7-9|-|-|TRBJ2-7
TGTGCCAGCAGCTTAGAGGGGGGACTCAACGAGCAGTACTTC
CASSLEGGLNEQYF
>TRBV7-8|-|-|TRBJ2-7
TGTGCCAGCAGCTACCGATACGAGCAGTACTTC
CASSYRYEQYF
>TRBV9|few|-|TRBJ2-3
TGTGCCAGCAGCGCAGGCAGCGGAGGGGGGTATACGCAGTATTTT
CASSAGSGGGYTQYF